This T cell receptor (beta chain) was documented in a study of identical twins. Study-level results: In monozygotic twins, models underestimated the sharing of out-of-frame TCR alpha.

The CDR3 loop spans 16 amino acids. The V and J ends lost 7 bases and 3 bases, in that order; junction bases with no gene match: 9. Germline V gene data show CDR1 as MNHNS and CDR2 as SASEGT. This clonotype was recorded a few times. Its antigen remains unknown. Unique molecular identifiers were present on cDNA, and template switching added a universal primer site. Each CDR3 protein is one row after TCRdb ran MiXCR on the 5' RACE reads. This table has roughly 1,500,000 distinct CDR3 sequences, 32% appearing once. The V call is TRBV6-1, the J call TRBJ2-3; 11 nucleotides match TRBD2. The sequence was collected from a newborn girl in good health. Sequenced material: cord blood. CDR3 sequence (DNA): TGTGCCAGCACTCCGACTAGCGGGATTAGGACAGATACGCAGTATTTT. It encodes CASTPTSGIRTDTQYF.